This TCR beta chain was found in a study of post-analysis software for immune sequencing data. Points from the study as a whole: Compared with controls, patients showed significantly lower normalized Chao1 diversity. Roughly five TRBV segments were more frequent in patients than controls; TRBV5-6, TRBV5-1 and TRBV20-1 belonged to this group.

This CDR3 spans 15 amino acids. CDR1 MNHEY and CDR2 SMNVEV come from the germline V gene (reference sequence). V was clipped by 4 bases and J by 4 bases, with 15 bases between them. Unique molecular identifiers were built into the TCR beta cDNA libraries. T cells, roughly 0.95 to 10 million of them, yielded roughly 0.5 million cDNA molecules. TCRdb re-called the PCR reads with MiXCR, one entry per CDR3 protein. The sample has about 500,000 distinct CDR3 sequences; under 55% are singletons. As regards this clonotype: The target antigen is unknown.

The sequencing input was blood. The sequence derives from a girl aged 5-17 years with multiple sclerosis. The chain employs TRBV27 and TRBJ2-3; TRBD1 might be the D (6 bases). This chain's CDR3 is CASSSHREGADTQYF. The CDR3 region has the DNA TGTGCCAGCAGTTCACACAGGGAAGGCGCAGATACGCAGTATTTT.